A single sample is the source of the 7 T cell receptor beta chains below, sequenced in a study of blood T cell repertoires in COVID-19. Libraries were prepared by immunoSEQ multiplex PCR; TCRdb keeps only in-frame clonotypes and omits some of them. This repertoire shows approximately 130,000 clones, 65% to 90% found once; its top ten account for roughly 12%. Source material: peripheral blood. These receptors all stem from a human donor in a cohort sampled during active COVID-19.

The rearrangement joins TRBV7-9 to TRBJ2-3, with TRBD1 as a possible D gene (6 bases). CDR1 is SEHNR and CDR2 is FQNEAQ in the germline V gene (reference sequence). The CDR3 contains 15 residues. V lost 5 bases and J 6 bases, leaving 18 bases between the germline ends. The CDR3 spells CASSPGLQGSDTQYF. Written as DNA, the CDR3 is TGTGCCAGCAGCCCCGGGCTACAGGGTAGCGATACGCAGTATTTT.

The V and J genes are TRBV6-5 and TRBJ2-7; D not resolved. This CDR3 comprises 10 residues. Germline CDR1 is MNHEY and CDR2 is SVGAGI. V dropped 6 bases and J dropped 2 bases, with 2 bases sitting between them. The CDR3 DNA reads as TGTGCCAGCAGCACCTACGAGCAGTACTTC. Amino acid sequence: CASSTYEQYF.

The V and J genes are TRBV28 and TRBJ1-2; D not certain. The CDR3 length is 15 residues. The germline V gene encodes CDR1 MDHEN and CDR2 SYDVKM. Deletions cut 7 bases from V and 4 bases from J, with 19 bases between. CDR3 loop: CASTQGMQGGYGYTF. In DNA, the CDR3 is TGTGCCAGCACCCAAGGTATGCAAGGCGGCTATGGCTACACCTTC.

The rearrangement uses TRBV6-1 and TRBJ1-4; D remains unclear. The CDR3 is 16 residues long. Germline V gene sequence: CDR1 MNHNS, CDR2 SASEGT. The ends were cut back, 2 bases at V and 8 bases at J, with 18 bases in the middle. The CDR3 bases are TGTGCCAGCAGTGAAACGGGTTCAGGAAGAGGGGAAAAACTGTTTTTT. It is translated as CASSETGSGRGEKLFF.

J is TRBJ2-2 and V is TRBV29-1; the match to TRBD2 covers 8 bases. CDR1 is SQVTM, CDR2 ANQGSEA, per germline. The CDR3 covers 16 residues. J gave up 4 bases and V 3 bases, and 10 bases lay outside the gene matches. CDR3 amino acids: CSVDFPGGSRTGELFF. CDR3 nucleotide sequence: TGCAGCGTTGATTTCCCGGGGGGGTCGCGCACCGGGGAGCTGTTTTTT.

This clone was counted a few times. The sample holds other DNA sequences that translate to the same CDR3. The rearrangement uses TRBV5-6 and TRBJ1-5, with TRBD1 matching over 7 bases. The length of the CDR3 is 13 residues. With V trimmed by 4 bases and J by 4 bases, 2 bases remained unmatched. Per germline, CDR1 SGHDT and CDR2 YYEEEE. The CDR3 bases are TGTGCCAGCAGCCGGGGACAGAATCAGCCCCAGCATTTT. It codes for CASSRGQNQPQHF.

This chain links TRBV6-6 with TRBJ2-5; no reliable D call. Trimming took 2 bases from V and 3 from J, leaving 10 bases between them. The CDR3 covers 14 residues. Germline loops: CDR1 MNHNY, CDR2 SVGAGI (reference sequence). CDR3 DNA sequence: TGTGCCAGCAGTTACCAGATGGTTAAAGAGACCCAGTACTTC. Its protein is CASSYQMVKETQYF.